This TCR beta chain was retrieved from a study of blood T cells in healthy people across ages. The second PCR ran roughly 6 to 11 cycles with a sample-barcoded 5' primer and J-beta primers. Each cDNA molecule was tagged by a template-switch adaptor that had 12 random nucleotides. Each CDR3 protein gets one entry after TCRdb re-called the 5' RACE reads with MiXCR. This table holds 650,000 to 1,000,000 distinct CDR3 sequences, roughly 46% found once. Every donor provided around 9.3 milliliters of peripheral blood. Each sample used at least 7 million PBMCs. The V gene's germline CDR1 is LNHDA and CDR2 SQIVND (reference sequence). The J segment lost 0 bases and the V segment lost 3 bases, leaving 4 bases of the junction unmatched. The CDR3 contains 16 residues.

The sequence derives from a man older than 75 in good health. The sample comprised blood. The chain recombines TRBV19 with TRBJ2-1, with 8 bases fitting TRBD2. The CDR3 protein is CASSIKRGSSYNEQFF. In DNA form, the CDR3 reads TGTGCCAGTAGTATTAAGCGGGGGAGCTCCTACAATGAGCAGTTCTTC.